One sample yielded the 12 T cell receptor beta chains listed below, sequenced in a study of T cell responses to AZD1222 COVID-19 vaccine. Data came from immunoSEQ multiplex PCR; TCRdb stores just in-frame clones and leaves some out. The table has some 170,000 clones, just over 90% seen once; the top ten hold 2.6%. Source: peripheral blood, taken on day 0 of AZD1222 vaccination. These receptors came from an adult in good health.

The chain recombines TRBV27 with TRBJ1-1; possibly TRBD1 for D (6 bases). V was trimmed by 4 bases and J by 0 bases, leaving 18 bases between them. The CDR3 extends over 17 amino acids. Germline V lookup: CDR1 MNHEY, CDR2 SMNVEV (reference sequence). CDR3 protein: CASSWRGGGLLNTEAFF. Written as DNA, the CDR3 is TGTGCCAGCAGTTGGCGTGGGGGGGGCTTGTTGAACACTGAAGCTTTCTTT.

This chain connects TRBV6-1 to TRBJ2-1; D gene unclear. The CDR3 extends over 12 amino acids. The germline CDR1 and CDR2 sequences are MNHNS and SASEGT. Trimming removed 3 bases at V and 5 bases at J, with 5 bases between. CDR3 in amino acids: CASSDLDNEQFF. CDR3 in DNA: TGTGCCAGCAGTGATCTAGACAATGAGCAGTTCTTC.

This clone showed up just a few times. J is TRBJ2-1 and V is TRBV30, with 7 bases aligning to TRBD2. The length of the CDR3 is 15 residues. With 2 bases clipped from V and 2 bases from J, the junction kept 6 bases outside the gene matches. Per the germline V gene, CDR1 is GTSNPN and CDR2 is SVGIG (reference sequence). The CDR3 nucleotides read TGTGCCTGGAGTCGATCACTAGCGACCTACAATGAGCAGTTCTTC. Translated: CAWSRSLATYNEQFF.

This sequence joins TRBV6-5 and TRBJ1-5, with D possibly being TRBD1 (6 bases). Germline V lookup: CDR1 MNHEY, CDR2 SVGAGI. V lost 0 bases and J lost 7, with 13 bases in between. CDR3 length: 15 amino acids. This chain's CDR3 is CASSYSWGAEQPQHF. CDR3 DNA sequence: TGTGCCAGCAGTTACTCTTGGGGGGCAGAACAGCCCCAGCATTTT.

The genes are TRBV30 and TRBJ2-5; TRBD2 might be the D (6 bases). Germline lookup yields CDR1 GTSNPN and CDR2 SVGIG (reference sequence). The V end lost 3 bases, the J end lost 5 bases, and 7 bases lay between the germline ends. The CDR3 has 11 residues. DNA of the CDR3: TGTGCCTGGAGACGGGAGGAGACCCAGTACTTC. This encodes CAWRREETQYF.

V usage is TRBV19 and J usage is TRBJ1-2; D unclear. This CDR3 comprises 10 residues. In germline, CDR1 is LNHDA, CDR2 SQIVND (reference sequence). V lost 9 bases and J lost 6, with 8 bases in between. CDR3 DNA: TGTGCCAGCCGAAGCGATGGCTACACCTTC. The encoded protein is CASRSDGYTF.

On this clone itself: Other DNA sequences of this sample code for an identical CDR3. The chain combines TRBV6-2 or TRBV6-3 with TRBJ2-7; D not certain. V lost 2 bases to trimming and J lost 0 bases, with 11 bases between them. CDR3 length: 15 residues. CDR1 and CDR2 from the germline V gene are MNHEY and SVGEGT. CDR3 sequence: CASSYGTPSSYEQYF. The CDR3 region has the DNA TGTGCCAGCAGTTACGGTACACCGAGCTCCTACGAGCAGTACTTC.

The chain carries TRBV25-1 and TRBJ1-1, with D perhaps TRBD1 (5 bases). The CDR3 totals 14 residues. V was trimmed by 1 base and J by 3 bases, leaving 9 bases between them. CDR1 MGHDK and CDR2 SYGVNS come from the germline V gene. CDR3 residues: CASSELGVDTEAFF. The CDR3 region has the DNA TGTGCCAGCAGTGAATTAGGGGTCGACACTGAAGCTTTCTTT.

This rearrangement joins TRBV7-9 to TRBJ1-2, with 7 bases identical to TRBD1. Germline CDR1 SEHNR, CDR2 FQNEAQ (reference sequence). The CDR3 totals 15 residues. J was trimmed by 2 bases and V by 5 bases; bases with no gene match: 8. CDR3 sequence: CASSRRQGPNYGYTF. CDR3 coding DNA: TGTGCCAGCAGCCGCCGACAGGGTCCAAACTATGGCTACACCTTC.

The CDR3 sequence: CASSFSITYNEQFF. CDR3 in DNA: TGCGCCAGCAGCTTTTCGATTACCTACAATGAGCAGTTCTTC. The V call is TRBV5-1, the J call TRBJ2-1, with D hard to call. CDR1 is SGHRS and CDR2 is YFSETQ in the germline V gene. V lost 2 bases and J 2 bases, leaving 8 bases between the germline ends. The CDR3 has 14 amino acids.

The V and J genes are TRBV29-1 and TRBJ1-1; D gene uncertain. V lost 1 base to trimming and J lost 6 bases, with 9 bases between them. The CDR3 extends over 12 amino acids. The germline V gene has CDR1 SQVTM and CDR2 ANQGSEA. The CDR3 reads CSVEGRHSEAFF. The CDR3, as DNA: TGCAGCGTTGAAGGAAGGCATTCTGAAGCTTTCTTT.

The genes are TRBV7-8 and TRBJ1-3; 8 nucleotides line up with TRBD1. The CDR3 is made up of 15 amino acids. Germline V lookup: CDR1 SGHVS, CDR2 FQNEAQ. Trimming at V came to 4 bases and at J to 0 bases, leaving 2 bases not matched to a gene. The CDR3 here is CASSYRGSSGNTIYF. The CDR3 DNA reads as TGTGCCAGCAGCTACAGGGGGTCCTCTGGAAACACCATATATTTT.